This paragraph reports one T cell receptor (beta chain). Its antigen remains unknown. This sample is part of a study of cytomegalovirus exposure and HLA in healthy donors. General study findings and limits: Immune exposure information available was restricted to CMV serostatus. A missense variant in DCLRE1C was later tied to TCR beta V- and J-gene trimming.

Use of 60 Vbeta and 13 Jbeta primers characterized the PCR. Method: immunoSEQ multiplex PCR; TCRdb's copy keeps in-frame clones and lacks some. The sample lists tens of thousands of clones; 55% to 65% were seen once. The CDR3 runs 13 residues. The ends were cut back, 6 bases at V and 6 bases at J, with 12 bases in the middle. CDR1 and CDR2 from the germline V gene are MNHNY and SVGAGI (reference sequence). The sequenced material came from PBMCs. The sequence was collected from a human donor in good health. The chain combines TRBV6-6 with TRBJ1-5, with D unresolved. Here the CDR3 DNA reads TGTGCCAGCAGCAGCGACGGTGGTCAGCCCCAGCATTTT. Its translation is CASSSDGGQPQHF.